This T cell receptor (beta chain) was obtained from a study of radiotherapy plus CTLA-4 blockade in lung cancer (dated by TCRdb to the late 2010s). Context from the whole study: Objective responses occurred in approximately 19% of enrolled patients, and less than 35% achieved disease control.

The study evaluated CTLA-4 blockade (ipilimumab) given together with focal radiation therapy in patients who had chemo-refractory metastatic non-small-cell lung cancer. Overall results and qualifications from the work: After treatment with radiotherapy and ipilimumab, TCR clones that originated in tumors expanded in peripheral blood. The strongest predictors of response, as reported, were early dynamic changes in blood T cell clones along with a rise in serum interferon-beta after radiation.

As concerns this clone: It lacks a known antigen. There are no base qualities to consult, and no much larger clone falls within one base.

Libraries were constructed by the immunoSEQ multiplex PCR assay. Held by TCRdb, this immuneACCESS table contains in-frame sequences only and omits some clones. Under half of the omission traces to an unresolved V gene where checked; the cause of the rest is unknown. This sample gives 100,000 to 150,000 clones in total; just under 90% of them show up just once. The ten largest clones capture approximately 7% of the sample. The sequence came from a human donor with non-small cell lung cancer that progressed on radiotherapy plus ipilimumab. This specimen consisted of peripheral blood, obtained from a patient treated with radiotherapy plus ipilimumab.

For the CDR3, the sequence is CASSTTGDTEAFF. The DNA sequence reads TGTGCCAGTAGTACCACAGGGGACACTGAAGCTTTCTTT. Rearrangement joined TRBV19 to TRBJ1-1, with 7 middle bases fitting TRBD1. For this chain, trimming is 4 bases at the V end and 3 bases at the J end, and the number of junction bases without a gene match is 2. The CDR3, cysteine through phenylalanine, is 13 amino acids long. Just the 39-base CDR3 DNA is kept, in frame starting at base 1. CDR1 and CDR2, per the germline V gene (reference sequence), are LNHDA and SQIVND.